The clone carrying this T cell receptor (beta chain) came up a few times. No antigen is known for it. The second PCR ran about 6 to 12 cycles with a sample-barcoded 5' primer and J-beta primers. A single record per CDR3 protein comes from TCRdb applying MiXCR to the 5' RACE reads. The data hold around 1.5 million distinct CDR3 sequences, with about 40% observed a single time. The data derive from a study of blood T cells in healthy people across ages. Trimming cost V 6 bases and J 5 bases; bases outside gene matches: 7. CDR3 length: 14 residues. CDR1 LGHDT and CDR2 YNNKEL come from the germline V gene (reference sequence). The study's findings and limits: The diversity estimates, figures obtained from one million T cells, were considered underestimates. Observed TCR beta diversity per million T cells went down as age went up. This fall followed a roughly linear course with age.

Sequencing was performed on blood. This sequence was found in a woman aged 18-29 years in good health. The rearrangement joins TRBV3-1 to TRBJ2-5; 9 bases map to TRBD2. The CDR3 DNA is TGTGCCAGCAGTCTCCTAGCGGGATGGGAGACCCAGTACTTC. It codes for CASSLLAGWETQYF.